This TCR beta chain was identified during a study of radiotherapy plus CTLA-4 blockade in lung cancer. On the study more broadly: There were objective responses in 18% of patients, and about 31% had disease control. Study-wide points: Early blood T cell clone dynamics, with interferon-beta, were reported to best predict response. An expansion of tumor-derived TCR clones occurred in blood after radiotherapy plus ipilimumab.

As regards this clone: The antigen remains undetermined.

Method: immunoSEQ multiplex PCR; TCRdb's copy keeps in-frame clones and lacks some. The sample consists of about 87,000 clones, 70% to 90% of them appearing once. The germline V gene has CDR1 SGHAT and CDR2 FQDESV (reference sequence). The CDR3 spans 18 residues. V was clipped by 5 bases and J by 0 bases; unmatched bases: 10. The study treated chemo-refractory metastatic non-small-cell lung cancer patients with focal radiation plus ipilimumab CTLA-4 blockade. This chain connects TRBV11-1 to TRBJ1-6; 7 nucleotides agree with TRBD1. The sequencing here drew on peripheral blood, taken from a patient treated with radiotherapy plus ipilimumab. This TCR derives from a human donor with non-small cell lung cancer that progressed on radiotherapy plus ipilimumab. This CDR3 is CASSVDRWYPSYNSPLHF. DNA of the CDR3: TGTGCCAGCAGCGTGGACAGGTGGTACCCCTCCTATAATTCACCCCTCCACTTT. The full variable domain, with the rest looked up from reference TRBV11-1 and TRBJ1-6, is EAEVAQSPRYKITEKSQAVAFWCDPISGHATLYWYRQILGQGPELLVQFQDESVVDDSQLPKDRFSAERLKGVDSTLKIQPAELGDSAMYLCASSVDRWYPSYNSPLHFGNGTRLTVT.